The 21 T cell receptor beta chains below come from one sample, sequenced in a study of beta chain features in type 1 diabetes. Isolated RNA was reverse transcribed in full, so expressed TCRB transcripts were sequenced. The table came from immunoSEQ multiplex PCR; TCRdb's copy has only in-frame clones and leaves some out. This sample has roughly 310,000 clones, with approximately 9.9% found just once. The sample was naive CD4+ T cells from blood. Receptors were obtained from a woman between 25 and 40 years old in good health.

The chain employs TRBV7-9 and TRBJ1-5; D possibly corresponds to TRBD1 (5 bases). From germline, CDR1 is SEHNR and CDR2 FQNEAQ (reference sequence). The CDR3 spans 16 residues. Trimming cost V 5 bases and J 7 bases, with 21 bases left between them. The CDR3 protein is CASSHSEVGVRQPQHF. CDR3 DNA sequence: TGTGCCAGCAGCCATTCAGAGGTAGGGGTTCGGCAGCCCCAGCATTTT.

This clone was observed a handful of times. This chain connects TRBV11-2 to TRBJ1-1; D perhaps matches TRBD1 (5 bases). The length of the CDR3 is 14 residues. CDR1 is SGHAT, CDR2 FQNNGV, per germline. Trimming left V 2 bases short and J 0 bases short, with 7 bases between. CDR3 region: CASSLRTMNTEAFF. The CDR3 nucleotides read TGTGCCAGCAGCTTAAGGACAATGAACACTGAAGCTTTCTTT.

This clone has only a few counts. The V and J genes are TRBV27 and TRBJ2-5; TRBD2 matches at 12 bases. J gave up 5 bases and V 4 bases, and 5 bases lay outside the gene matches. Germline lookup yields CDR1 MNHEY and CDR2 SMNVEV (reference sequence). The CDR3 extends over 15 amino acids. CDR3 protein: CASSSGLAGWETQYF. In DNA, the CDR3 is TGTGCCAGCAGTTCCGGACTAGCGGGATGGGAGACCCAGTACTTC.

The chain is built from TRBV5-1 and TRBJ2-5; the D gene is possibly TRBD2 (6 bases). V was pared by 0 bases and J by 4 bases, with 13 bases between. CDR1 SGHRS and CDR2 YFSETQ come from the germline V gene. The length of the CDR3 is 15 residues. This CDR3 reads CASSLGGGPSETQYF. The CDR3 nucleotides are TGCGCCAGCAGCTTGGGCGGAGGGCCGTCAGAGACCCAGTACTTC. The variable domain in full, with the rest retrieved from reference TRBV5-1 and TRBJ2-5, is KAGVTQTPRYLIKTRGQQVTLSCSPISGHRSVSWYQQTPGQGLQFLFEYFSETQRNKGNFPGRFSGRQFSNSRSEMNVSTLELGDSALYLCASSLGGGPSETQYFGPGTRLLVL.

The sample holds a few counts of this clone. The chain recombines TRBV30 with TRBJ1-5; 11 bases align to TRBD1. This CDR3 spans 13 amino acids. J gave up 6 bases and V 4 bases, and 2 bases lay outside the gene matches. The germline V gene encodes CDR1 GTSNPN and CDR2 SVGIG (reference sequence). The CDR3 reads CAWKGTGGQPQHF. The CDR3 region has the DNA TGTGCCTGGAAAGGGACAGGGGGTCAGCCCCAGCATTTT.

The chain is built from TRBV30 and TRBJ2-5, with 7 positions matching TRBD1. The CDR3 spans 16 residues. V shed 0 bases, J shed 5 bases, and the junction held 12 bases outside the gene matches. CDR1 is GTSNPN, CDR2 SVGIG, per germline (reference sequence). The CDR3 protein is CAWSVGNRGLQETQYF. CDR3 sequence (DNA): TGTGCCTGGAGTGTAGGGAACAGGGGCTTACAGGAGACCCAGTACTTC. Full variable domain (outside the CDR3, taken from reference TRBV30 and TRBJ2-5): SQTIHQWPATLVQPVGSPLSLECTVEGTSNPNLYWYRQAAGRGLQLLFYSVGIGQISSEVPQNLSASRPQDRQFILSSKKLLLSDSGFYLCAWSVGNRGLQETQYFGPGTRLLVL.

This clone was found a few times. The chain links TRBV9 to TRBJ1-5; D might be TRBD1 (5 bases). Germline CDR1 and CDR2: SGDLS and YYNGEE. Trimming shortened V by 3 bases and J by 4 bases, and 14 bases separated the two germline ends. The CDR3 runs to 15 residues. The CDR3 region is CASSARGGVNQPQHF. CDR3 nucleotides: TGTGCCAGCAGCGCCCGGGGAGGGGTGAATCAGCCCCAGCATTTT. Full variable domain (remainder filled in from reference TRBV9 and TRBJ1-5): DSGVTQTPKHLITATGQRVTLRCSPRSGDLSVYWYQQSLDQGLQFLIQYYNGEERAKGNILERFSAQQFPDLHSELNLSSLELGDSALYFCASSARGGVNQPQHFGDGTRLSIL.

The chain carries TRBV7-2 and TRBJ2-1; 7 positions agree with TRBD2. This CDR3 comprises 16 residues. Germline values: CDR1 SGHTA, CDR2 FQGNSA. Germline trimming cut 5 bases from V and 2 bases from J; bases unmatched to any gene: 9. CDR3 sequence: CASSPLREGPYNEQFF. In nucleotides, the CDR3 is TGTGCCAGCAGCCCATTAAGGGAGGGCCCCTACAATGAGCAGTTCTTC.

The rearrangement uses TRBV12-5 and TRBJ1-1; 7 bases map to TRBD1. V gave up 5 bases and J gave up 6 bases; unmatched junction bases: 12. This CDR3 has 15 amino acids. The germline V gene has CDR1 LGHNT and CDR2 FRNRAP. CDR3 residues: CASGTGEGAHPEAFF. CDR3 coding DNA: TGTGCTAGTGGTACTGGAGAGGGGGCGCATCCTGAAGCTTTCTTT. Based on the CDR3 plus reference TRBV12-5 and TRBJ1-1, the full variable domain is DARVTQTPRHKVTEMGQEVTMRCQPILGHNTVFWYRQTMMQGLELLAYFRNRAPLDDSGMPKDRFSAEMPDATLATLKIQPSEPRDSAVYFCASGTGEGAHPEAFFGQGTRLTVV.

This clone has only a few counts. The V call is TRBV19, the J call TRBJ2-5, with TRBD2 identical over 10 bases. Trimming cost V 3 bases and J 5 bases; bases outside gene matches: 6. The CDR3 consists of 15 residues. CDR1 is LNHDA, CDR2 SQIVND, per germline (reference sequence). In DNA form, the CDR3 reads TGTGCCAGTAGTATCATAGCGGGAGGTGGCGAGACCCAGTACTTC. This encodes CASSIIAGGGETQYF. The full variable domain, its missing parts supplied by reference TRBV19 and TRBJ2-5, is DGGITQSPKYLFRKEGQNVTLSCEQNLNHDAMYWYRQDPGQGLRLIYYSQIVNDFQKGDIAEGYSVSREKKESFPLTVTSAQKNPTAFYLCASSIIAGGGETQYFGPGTRLLVL.

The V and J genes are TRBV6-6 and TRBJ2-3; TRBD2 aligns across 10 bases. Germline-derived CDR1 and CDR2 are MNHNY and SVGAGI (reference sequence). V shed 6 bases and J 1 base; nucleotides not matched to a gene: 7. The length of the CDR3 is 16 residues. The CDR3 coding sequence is TGTGCCAGCAGCTCCTCTCTAGCGGGAGGCACAGATACGCAGTATTTT. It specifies CASSSSLAGGTDTQYF.

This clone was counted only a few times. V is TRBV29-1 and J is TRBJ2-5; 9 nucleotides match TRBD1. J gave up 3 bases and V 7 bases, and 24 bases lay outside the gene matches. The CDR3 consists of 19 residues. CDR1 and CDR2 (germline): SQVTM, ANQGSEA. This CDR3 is CSAGSGIWLAGQGKETQYF. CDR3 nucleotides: TGCAGCGCCGGATCGGGGATTTGGCTCGCGGGACAGGGAAAAGAGACCCAGTACTTC.

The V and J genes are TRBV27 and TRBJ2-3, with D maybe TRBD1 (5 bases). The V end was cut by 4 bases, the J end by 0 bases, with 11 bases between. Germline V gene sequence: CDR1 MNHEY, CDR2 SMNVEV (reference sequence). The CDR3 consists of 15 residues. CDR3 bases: TGTGCCAGCAGTTCTCAGGGCCTTAGCACAGATACGCAGTATTTT. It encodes CASSSQGLSTDTQYF.

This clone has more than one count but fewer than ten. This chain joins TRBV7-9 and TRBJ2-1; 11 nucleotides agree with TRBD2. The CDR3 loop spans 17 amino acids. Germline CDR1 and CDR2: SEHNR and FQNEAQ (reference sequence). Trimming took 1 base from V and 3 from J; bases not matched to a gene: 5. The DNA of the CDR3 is TGTGCCAGCAGCTTAGGGGGACTAGCGGCCGGCTACAATGAGCAGTTCTTC. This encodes CASSLGGLAAGYNEQFF.

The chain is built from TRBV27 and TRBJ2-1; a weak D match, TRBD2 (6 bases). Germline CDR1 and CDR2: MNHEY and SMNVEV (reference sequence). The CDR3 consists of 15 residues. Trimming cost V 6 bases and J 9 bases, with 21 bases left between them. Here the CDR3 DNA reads TGTGCCAGCAGCTCGGGACTCCCCCCGCTGGGTGAGCAGTTCTTC. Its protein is CASSSGLPPLGEQFF.

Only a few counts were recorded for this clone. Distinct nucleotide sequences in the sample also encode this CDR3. CDR3 coding DNA: TGTGCCAGCAGTGGACAGGGGAACACCGGGGAGCTGTTTTTT. This sequence encodes CASSGQGNTGELFF. The V gene is TRBV2, the J gene TRBJ2-2; 7 bases agree with TRBD1. Germline loops: CDR1 SNHLY, CDR2 FYNNEI. Trimming at V came to 4 bases and at J to 1 base, leaving 0 bases not matched to a gene. The CDR3 contains 14 residues.

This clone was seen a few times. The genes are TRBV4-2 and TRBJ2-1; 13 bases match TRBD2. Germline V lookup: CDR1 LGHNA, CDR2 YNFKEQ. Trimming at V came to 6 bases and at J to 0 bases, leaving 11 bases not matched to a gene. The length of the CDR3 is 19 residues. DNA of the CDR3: TGTGCCAGCAGTATAGAGGGACTAGCGGGATGGAGCTCCTACAATGAGCAGTTCTTC. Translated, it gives CASSIEGLAGWSSYNEQFF.

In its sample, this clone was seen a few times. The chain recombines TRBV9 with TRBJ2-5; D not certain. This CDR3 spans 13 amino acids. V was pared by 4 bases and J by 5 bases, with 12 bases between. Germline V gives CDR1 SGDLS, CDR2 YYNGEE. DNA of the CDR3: TGTGCCAGCAGCTCGACCTCCGGGGAGACCCAGTACTTC. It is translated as CASSSTSGETQYF.

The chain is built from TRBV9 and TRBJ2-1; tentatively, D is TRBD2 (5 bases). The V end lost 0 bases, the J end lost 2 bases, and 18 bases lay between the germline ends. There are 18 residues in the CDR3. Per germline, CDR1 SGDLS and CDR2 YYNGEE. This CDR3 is CASSVGFEGSATYNEQFF. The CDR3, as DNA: TGTGCCAGCAGCGTAGGTTTTGAGGGTAGCGCAACCTACAATGAGCAGTTCTTC.

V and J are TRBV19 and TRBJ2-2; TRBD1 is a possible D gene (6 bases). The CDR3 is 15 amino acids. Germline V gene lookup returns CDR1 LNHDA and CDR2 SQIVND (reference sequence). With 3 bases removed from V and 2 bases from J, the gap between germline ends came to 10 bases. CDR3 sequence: CASSIGTFNTGELFF. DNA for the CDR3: TGTGCCAGTAGTATCGGGACATTTAACACCGGGGAGCTGTTTTTT.

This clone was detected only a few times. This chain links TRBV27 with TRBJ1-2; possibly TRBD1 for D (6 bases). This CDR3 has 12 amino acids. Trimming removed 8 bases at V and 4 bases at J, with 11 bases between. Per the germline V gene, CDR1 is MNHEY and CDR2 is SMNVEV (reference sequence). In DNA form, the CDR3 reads TGTGCCAGCGGGGCAGGGGTCTATGGCTACACCTTC. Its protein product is CASGAGVYGYTF.